This T cell receptor (beta chain) is drawn from a study of CD8+ T cells in alopecia areata. Overall study context: The drug, oral tofacitinib, was given to treated patients at 5 to 10 mg twice daily. Regarding the study as a whole: Persistence of many expanded lesional clones was seen in scalp and blood during tofacitinib.

Comment on this clone: The antigen is not known.

Treatment defined: oral pan-JAK inhibitor, 5-10 mg twice daily. The V gene's germline CDR1 is SGHDT and CDR2 YYEEEE. V was cut by 0 bases and J by 9 bases, with 15 bases left in between. The CDR3 is made up of 15 amino acids. In each case, RNA was isolated and then reverse transcribed into cDNA as the sequencing template. Sequencing used immunoSEQ multiplex PCR; TCRdb keeps in-frame clones, though not all of them. The sample holds fewer than 200,000 clones, 55% to 75% seen once. Here the sequenced sample was CD4+ T cells sorted from blood, taken at week 24, from a patient treated with tofacitinib. The genes are TRBV5-6 and TRBJ1-4; TRBD1 is a possible D gene (6 bases). The sequence derives from a human donor with alopecia areata. The CDR3 DNA reads as TGTGCCAGCAGCTTGGGACAGGCTTCAGGGAAAAAACTGTTTTTT. Translation: CASSLGQASGKKLFF.